This T cell receptor (beta chain) was sequenced during a study of shared clonotypes between healthy human individuals. The authors split each subset's genomic DNA evenly across several immunoSEQ plates. Sorted-subset replicate PCRs used about 200 ng DNA, around 31,000 T cell genomes. TCRdb's table, derived via immunoSEQ multiplex PCR, lists solely in-frame clones and lacks some. The sample has about 2.1 million clones, about 94% seen once. As regards this clone: As yet, its antigen is unknown.

V shed 0 bases and J shed 1 base, with 13 bases lying between them. The CDR3 length is 15 residues. The germline V gene has CDR1 SQVTM and CDR2 ANQGSEA. Study findings and constraints: Memory subsets generally showed lower estimated richness than naive subsets.

CD45RO negativity and positive selection for CCR7 defined naive CD8 cells, a population that excluded terminally differentiated effector memory CD45RA+ cells. The TCR comes from a man younger than 35 in good health. Some clones in this sample may be carry-over from other donors' samples. This sequence joins TRBV29-1 and TRBJ2-7, with a possible D match to TRBD2 (6 bases). What was sequenced was naive CD8+ T cells from PBMCs. CDR3 coding DNA: TGCAGCGTTGAAGATCGGGGCGGGACTTCCTACGAGCAGTACTTC. It codes for CSVEDRGGTSYEQYF.